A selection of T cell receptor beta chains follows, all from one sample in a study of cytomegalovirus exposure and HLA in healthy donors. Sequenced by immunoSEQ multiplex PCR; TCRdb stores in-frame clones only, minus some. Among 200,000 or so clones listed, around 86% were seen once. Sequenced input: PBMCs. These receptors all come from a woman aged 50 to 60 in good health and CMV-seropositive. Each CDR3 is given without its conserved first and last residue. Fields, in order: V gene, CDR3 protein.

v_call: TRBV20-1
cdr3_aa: SASSSREAF

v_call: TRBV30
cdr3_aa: AWSINSGANGLT

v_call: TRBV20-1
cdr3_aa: SATGGYEQY

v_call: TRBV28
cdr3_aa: ASSLARGDTDTQY

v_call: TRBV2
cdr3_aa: ASSLTTGKGSNEKLF

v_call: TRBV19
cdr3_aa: ASSFQAPSNEQF

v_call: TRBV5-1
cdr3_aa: ASSLATQGHSNQPQH

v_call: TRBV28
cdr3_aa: ASTLGLYQETQY

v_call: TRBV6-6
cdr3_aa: ASRSRDQETQY

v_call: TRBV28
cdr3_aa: ASRGQGAGANGLT

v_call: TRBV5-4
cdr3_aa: ASSLAQGTSGNTIY

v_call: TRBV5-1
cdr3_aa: ASSLEAGMNTEAF

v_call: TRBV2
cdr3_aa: ASSEMETGNNQPQH

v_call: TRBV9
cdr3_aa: ASSSQSYEQY

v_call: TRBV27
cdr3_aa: ASGLAGNEQF

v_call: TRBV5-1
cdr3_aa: ASSPWAGTGELF

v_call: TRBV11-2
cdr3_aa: ASSSQGATAYEQY

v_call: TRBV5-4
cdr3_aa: ASSTQGRDIQY

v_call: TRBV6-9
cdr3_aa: ASSPKTATNEKLF

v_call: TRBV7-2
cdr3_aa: ASRLYLLADQETQY

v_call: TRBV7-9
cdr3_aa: ASSATGAGNTIY

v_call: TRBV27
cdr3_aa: ASSFRGVGNQPQH

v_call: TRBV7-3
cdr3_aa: ASSLIGQGSTGELF

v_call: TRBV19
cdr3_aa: ASSIRQGATEAF

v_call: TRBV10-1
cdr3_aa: ASSVRGKTDTQY

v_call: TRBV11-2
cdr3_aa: ASSPYNEQF

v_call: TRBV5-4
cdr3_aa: ASSLDYQETQY